Each of the 15 T cell receptor beta chains below was sequenced from the same sample in a study of cytomegalovirus exposure and HLA in healthy donors. The PCR ran on 60 Vbeta and 13 Jbeta primers. Method: immunoSEQ multiplex PCR; TCRdb's copy keeps in-frame clones and lacks some. The sample consists of some 150,000 clones, roughly 87% of them appearing once. Sequencing was carried out using PBMCs. These receptor sequences come from a woman in her twenties or thirties in good health and CMV-seronegative.

This clone was observed a single time. The chain is built from TRBV19 and TRBJ1-2; D is possibly TRBD1 (5 bases). Germline lookup yields CDR1 LNHDA and CDR2 SQIVND (reference sequence). V lost 6 bases to trimming and J lost 13 bases, with 18 bases between them. The CDR3 runs to 12 residues. The CDR3 coding sequence is TGTGCCAGTAGCCTCCCCACAGGCGCGATCACCTTC. It translates to CASSLPTGAITF.

This chain connects TRBV6-5 to TRBJ1-1; D perhaps matches TRBD1 (6 bases). CDR3 length: 13 amino acids. CDR1 is MNHEY and CDR2 is SVGAGI in the germline V gene. The germline V and J ends were trimmed by 7 bases and 1 base, with 10 bases remaining between them. The CDR3 bases are TGTGCCAGCAAAAGGACAGCGAACACTGAAGCTTTCTTT. Translation gives CASKRTANTEAFF.

A few counts support this clone. The rearrangement links TRBV10-1 to TRBJ1-1; perhaps TRBD1 as D (5 bases). V was cut by 6 bases and J by 1 base, with 9 bases left in between. The CDR3 has 13 amino acids. Germline CDR1 and CDR2: WNHNN and SYGVQD (reference sequence). In DNA, the CDR3 is TGCGCCAGCAGAAGACAGCAGAACACTGAAGCTTTCTTT. Translated, it gives CASRRQQNTEAFF.

As to this clone: Other DNA sequences in this specimen translate into the identical CDR3. Here the CDR3 DNA reads TGTGCCAGCAGTAGACAGGGGAACTATGGCTACACCTTC. Translated: CASSRQGNYGYTF. The chain joins TRBV6-1 to TRBJ1-2; 8 bases line up with TRBD1. V dropped 5 bases and J dropped 2; count of bases not matched to a gene: 1. The CDR3 is 13 residues long. The germline CDR1 and CDR2 sequences are MNHNS and SASEGT.

J is TRBJ2-7 and V is TRBV28; D is uncertain. V gave up 2 bases and J gave up 2 bases, with 13 bases separating them. The CDR3 has 15 residues. Germline V lookup: CDR1 MDHEN, CDR2 SYDVKM. CDR3 amino acids: CASSLVGTIPYEQYF. DNA for the CDR3: TGTGCCAGCAGTTTAGTGGGCACAATACCCTACGAGCAGTACTTC.

The chain uses TRBV27 and TRBJ2-7, with D perhaps matching TRBD1 (5 bases). Trimming stripped 5 bases from V and 6 bases from J, with 20 bases between. The CDR3 is made up of 15 amino acids. The germline CDR1 and CDR2 sequences are MNHEY and SMNVEV (reference sequence). The CDR3 bases are TGTGCCAGCAGTCCCCGGACCCAGATCCAGGGCGAGCAGTACTTC. It translates to CASSPRTQIQGEQYF.

This clone was counted once. The genes are TRBV9 and TRBJ1-5; maybe TRBD1 (5 bases). The CDR3 contains 15 residues. CDR1 and CDR2 from the germline V gene are SGDLS and YYNGEE. The germline V and J ends were trimmed by 4 bases and 4 bases, with 15 bases remaining between them. In DNA, the CDR3 is TGTGCCAGCAGCTCAGCCGGACGGGGGAATCAGCCCCAGCATTTT. Translation: CASSSAGRGNQPQHF. The full variable domain, with the rest looked up from reference TRBV9 and TRBJ1-5, is DSGVTQTPKHLITATGQRVTLRCSPRSGDLSVYWYQQSLDQGLQFLIQYYNGEERAKGNILERFSAQQFPDLHSELNLSSLELGDSALYFCASSSAGRGNQPQHFGDGTRLSIL.

This sequence joins TRBV25-1 and TRBJ1-4, with D tentatively TRBD1 (5 bases). The V gene's germline CDR1 is MGHDK and CDR2 SYGVNS. This CDR3 region has 15 residues. V dropped 8 bases and J dropped 2 bases, with 15 bases sitting between them. CDR3 loop: CASSPSQGTNEKLFF. The CDR3, as DNA: TGTGCCAGCTCCCCCTCCCAGGGCACTAATGAAAAACTGTTTTTT. The variable domain in full, with the rest retrieved from reference TRBV25-1 and TRBJ1-4, is EADIYQTPRYLVIGTGKKITLECSQTMGHDKMYWYQQDPGMELHLIHYSYGVNSTEKGDLSSESTVSRIRTEHFPLTLESARPSHTSQYLCASSPSQGTNEKLFFGSGTQLSVL.

V gene TRBV14 combines with J gene TRBJ2-2; D is undetermined. The germline V gene encodes CDR1 SGHDN and CDR2 FVKESK. The V end lost 1 base, the J end lost 11 bases, and 5 bases lay between the germline ends. CDR3 length: 11 amino acids. CDR3 DNA: TGTGCCAGCAGCCAAGCCCTCGAGCTGTTTTTT. This sequence encodes CASSQALELFF. The variable domain in full, completed from reference TRBV14 and TRBJ2-2, reads EAGVTQFPSHSVIEKGQTVTLRCDPISGHDNLYWYRRVMGKEIKFLLHFVKESKQDESGMPNNRFLAERTGGTYSTLKVQPAELEDSGVYFCASSQALELFFGEGSRLTVL.

The V and J genes are TRBV21-1 and TRBJ2-7; TRBD2, as called in the table, went unchecked against the DNA. TRBV21-1 is labeled a pseudogene. The CDR3 runs 12 residues. In nucleotides, the CDR3 is TGTGCCAGCAGCAAAACTGCCGGCGAGCAGTACTTC. It yields the protein CASSKTAGEQYF.

The gene calls are TRBV19 and TRBJ1-5, with 7 bases fitting TRBD1. This CDR3 has 15 amino acids. The germline CDR1 and CDR2 sequences are LNHDA and SQIVND (reference sequence). Trimming removed 6 bases from V and 0 bases from J; junction bases left unmatched: 5. DNA for the CDR3: TGTGCCAGTAGACCTGGGACAGCTAGCAATCAGCCCCAGCATTTT. It yields the protein CASRPGTASNQPQHF.

The V and J genes are TRBV7-3 and TRBJ2-3; D possibly corresponds to TRBD2 (5 bases). Germline CDR1 SGHTA, CDR2 FQGTGA. The CDR3 is 13 residues long. Trimming took off 0 bases at V and 5 bases at J, with 6 bases between the two ends. In DNA, the CDR3 is TGTGCCAGCAGCTTAACCGAGGGAGATACGCAGTATTTT. It specifies CASSLTEGDTQYF. Supplemented by reference TRBV7-3 and TRBJ2-3, the full variable domain reads GAGVSQTPSNKVTEKGKYVELRCDPISGHTALYWYRQSLGQGPEFLIYFQGTGAADDSGLPNDRFFAVRPEGSVSTLKIQRTERGDSAVYLCASSLTEGDTQYFGPGTRLTVL.

V is TRBV7-2 and J is TRBJ1-2; a possible D gene is TRBD1 (6 bases). The length of the CDR3 is 14 residues. V was shortened by 6 bases and J by 3 bases, with 14 bases between the two germline ends. Per the germline V gene, CDR1 is SGHTA and CDR2 is FQGNSA. CDR3 loop: CASRLQGNHYGYTF. The CDR3 nucleotides are TGTGCCAGCAGACTACAGGGAAACCACTATGGCTACACCTTC.

The J gene is TRBJ2-1, the V gene TRBV7-3; tentatively, D is TRBD2 (6 bases). The V end lost 6 bases, the J end lost 7 bases, and 22 bases lay between the germline ends. The CDR3 is 16 residues long. Germline loops: CDR1 SGHTA, CDR2 FQGTGA. The CDR3 nucleotides are TGTGCCAGCAGATATGTCGCGGAGGGACCCTCTAATGAGCAGTTCTTC. Translated, it gives CASRYVAEGPSNEQFF.

The chain uses TRBV5-5 and TRBJ2-3; 11 bases agree with TRBD2. Germline loops: CDR1 SGHKS, CDR2 YYEKEE (reference sequence). This CDR3 region has 15 residues. V lost 2 bases to trimming and J lost 3 bases; unmatched junction nucleotides: 2. CDR3 DNA sequence: TGTGCCAGCAGCTTACTAGCGGGAGTAACAGATACGCAGTATTTT. Translation gives CASSLLAGVTDTQYF.